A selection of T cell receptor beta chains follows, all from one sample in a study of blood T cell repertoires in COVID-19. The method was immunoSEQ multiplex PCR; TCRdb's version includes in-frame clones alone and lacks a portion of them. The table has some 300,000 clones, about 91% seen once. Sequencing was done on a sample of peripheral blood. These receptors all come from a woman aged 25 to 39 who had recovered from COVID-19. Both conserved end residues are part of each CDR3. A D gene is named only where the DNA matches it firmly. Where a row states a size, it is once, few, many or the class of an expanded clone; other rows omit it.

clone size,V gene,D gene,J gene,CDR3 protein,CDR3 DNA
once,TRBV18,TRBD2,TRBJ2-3,CASSPTSGGSPIWYF,TGTGCCAGCTCACCAACTAGCGGGGGTTCCCCGATATGGTATTTT
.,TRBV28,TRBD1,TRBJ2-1,CASSLWDRGRNEQFF,TGTGCCAGCAGTTTATGGGACAGGGGGCGGAATGAGCAGTTCTTC
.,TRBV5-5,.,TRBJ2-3,CASSPGLNTDTQYF,TGTGCCAGCAGTCCGGGACTGAACACAGATACGCAGTATTTT
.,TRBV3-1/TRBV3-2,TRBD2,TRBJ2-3,CASSPLAQGGTDTQYF,TGTGCCAGCAGCCCCTTGGCGCAGGGAGGGACAGATACGCAGTATTTT
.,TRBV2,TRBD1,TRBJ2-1,CASSERRTQGDQFF,TGTGCCAGCAGTGAGAGGCGAACTCAGGGGGATCAGTTCTTC
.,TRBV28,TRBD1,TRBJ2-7,CASSPTATGNGEQYF,TGTGCCAGCAGTCCAACCGCGACAGGGAACGGCGAGCAGTACTTC
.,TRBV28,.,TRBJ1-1,CASSAGGSGTEAFF,TGTGCCAGCAGTGCCGGCGGGTCGGGCACTGAAGCTTTCTTT
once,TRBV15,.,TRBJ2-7,CATSYLHEQYF,TGTGCCACCTCGTATCTCCACGAGCAGTACTTC
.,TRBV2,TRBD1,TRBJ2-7,CASRIPGQGIYEQYF,TGTGCCAGCCGGATTCCGGGACAGGGGATTTACGAGCAGTACTTC
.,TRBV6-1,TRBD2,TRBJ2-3,CASSVIGGGGTDTQYF,TGTGCCAGCAGTGTAATCGGCGGGGGGGGAACAGATACGCAGTATTTT
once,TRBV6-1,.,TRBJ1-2,CASREAGVWGYTF,TGTGCCAGCAGGGAAGCAGGGGTTTGGGGCTACACCTTC
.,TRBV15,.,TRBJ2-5,CATSRGLGGEQETQYF,TGTGCCACCAGCAGAGGGTTAGGGGGAGAACAAGAGACCCAGTACTTC
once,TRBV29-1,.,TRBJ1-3,CSVEGAALSGNTIYF,TGCAGCGTTGAGGGGGCAGCTCTCTCTGGAAACACCATATATTTT
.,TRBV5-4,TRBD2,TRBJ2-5,CASSPWTSGETQYF,TGTGCCAGCAGCCCCTGGACTAGCGGGGAGACCCAGTACTTC
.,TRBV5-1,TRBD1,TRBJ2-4,CASSLGTRTGGGENIQYF,TGCGCCAGCAGCTTGGGAACGAGGACAGGGGGTGGCGAAAACATTCAGTACTTC
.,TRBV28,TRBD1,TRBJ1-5,CASSETGEGDQPQHF,TGTGCCAGCAGTGAGACAGGGGAGGGGGATCAGCCCCAGCATTTT
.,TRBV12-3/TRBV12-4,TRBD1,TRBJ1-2,CASSGQGGGYTF,TGTGCCAGCAGCGGACAGGGTGGTGGCTACACCTTC
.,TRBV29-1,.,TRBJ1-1,CSVERGPAGEAFF,TGCAGCGTTGAGCGGGGACCCGCGGGTGAAGCTTTCTTT
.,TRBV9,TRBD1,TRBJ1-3,CASSVGGQNSGNTIYF,TGTGCCAGCAGCGTAGGGGGACAGAACTCTGGAAACACCATATATTTT
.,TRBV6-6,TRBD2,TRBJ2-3,CASRGLAGATDTQYF,TGTGCCAGCAGGGGACTAGCGGGGGCCACAGATACGCAGTATTTT
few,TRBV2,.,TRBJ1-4,CASSEGDGEKLFF,TGTGCCAGCAGCGAGGGGGACGGCGAAAAACTGTTTTTT
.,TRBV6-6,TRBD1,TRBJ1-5,CASSLTGGNQPQHF,TGTGCCAGCAGTCTTACAGGGGGCAATCAGCCCCAGCATTTT
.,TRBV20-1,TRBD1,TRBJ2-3,CSATDRQGVKDTQYF,TGCAGTGCTACTGACCGACAGGGGGTAAAAGATACGCAGTATTTT
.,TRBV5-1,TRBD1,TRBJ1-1,CASSSDREAFF,TGCGCCAGCAGCTCGGACAGGGAGGCTTTCTTT
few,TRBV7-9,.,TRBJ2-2,CASSLGWGQETGELFF,TGTGCCAGCAGCTTAGGGTGGGGCCAGGAGACCGGGGAGCTGTTTTTT
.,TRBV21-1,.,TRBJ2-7,CASRYIDTLYEQYF,TGTGCCAGCAGGTATATCGACACGCTCTACGAGCAGTACTTC
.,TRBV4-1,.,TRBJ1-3,CASSHDSGQASGNTIYF,TGCGCCAGCAGCCATGATTCGGGACAAGCCTCTGGAAACACCATATATTTT
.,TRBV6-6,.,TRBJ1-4,CASVPREGEKLFF,TGTGCCAGCGTCCCCCGGGAGGGGGAAAAACTGTTTTTT
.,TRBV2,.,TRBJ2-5,CASSPDTFGAETQYF,TGTGCCAGCAGCCCGGACACCTTTGGGGCAGAGACCCAGTACTTC
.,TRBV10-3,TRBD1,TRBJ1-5,CAISADRGHQPQHF,TGTGCCATCAGTGCAGACAGGGGGCACCAGCCCCAGCATTTT
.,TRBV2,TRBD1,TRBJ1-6,CASSAGTGASPLHF,TGTGCCAGCAGTGCCGGGACAGGGGCCTCACCCCTCCACTTT
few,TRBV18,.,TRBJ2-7,CASSPQGQVGREQYF,TGTGCCAGCTCACCACAGGGACAGGTCGGGAGGGAGCAGTACTTC
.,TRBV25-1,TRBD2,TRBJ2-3,CASSELSGGVRADTQYF,TGTGCCAGCAGTGAACTTAGCGGGGGGGTAAGGGCAGATACGCAGTATTTT
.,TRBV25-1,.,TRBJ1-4,CASSVDTANEKLFF,TGTGCCAGCAGTGTGGACACCGCTAATGAAAAACTGTTTTTT
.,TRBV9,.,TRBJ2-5,CASSPRARAQETQYF,TGTGCCAGCAGCCCCCGCGCCAGGGCGCAAGAGACCCAGTACTTC
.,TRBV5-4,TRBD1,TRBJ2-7,CASSKGQTLHEQYF,TGTGCCAGCAGCAAGGGACAGACCCTCCACGAGCAGTACTTC
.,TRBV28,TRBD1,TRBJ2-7,CASSKYRGLWYF,TGTGCCAGCAGCAAATACAGGGGTTTGTGGTACTTC
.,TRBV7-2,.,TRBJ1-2,CASSFPPLGRDGNYGYTF,TGTGCCAGCAGCTTCCCCCCCTTAGGCAGGGATGGCAACTATGGCTACACCTTC
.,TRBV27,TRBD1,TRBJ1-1,CASSPRQGLSTEAFF,TGTGCCAGCAGTCCTAGACAGGGGTTGAGCACTGAAGCTTTCTTT
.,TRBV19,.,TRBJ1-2,CASSIDPQFWGYTF,TGTGCCAGTAGTATAGATCCGCAGTTTTGGGGCTACACCTTC
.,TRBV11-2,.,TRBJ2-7,CASSFPFYYGVYEQYF,TGTGCCAGCAGCTTTCCATTCTACTACGGGGTTTACGAGCAGTACTTC
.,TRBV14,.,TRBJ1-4,CASSRGATNEKLFF,TGTGCCAGCAGCCGGGGGGCAACTAATGAAAAACTGTTTTTT
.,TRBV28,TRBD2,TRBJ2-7,CASSSLTSGGAGKSYEQYF,TGTGCCAGCAGTTCCTTAACTAGCGGGGGGGCCGGCAAGTCCTACGAGCAGTACTTC
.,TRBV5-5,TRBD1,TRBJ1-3,CASSLGQGRNTIYF,TGTGCCAGCAGCTTGGGACAGGGACGAAACACCATATATTTT
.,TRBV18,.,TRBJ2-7,CASSRDRSQDEQYF,TGTGCCAGCTCGCGCGACAGATCTCAGGACGAGCAGTACTTC